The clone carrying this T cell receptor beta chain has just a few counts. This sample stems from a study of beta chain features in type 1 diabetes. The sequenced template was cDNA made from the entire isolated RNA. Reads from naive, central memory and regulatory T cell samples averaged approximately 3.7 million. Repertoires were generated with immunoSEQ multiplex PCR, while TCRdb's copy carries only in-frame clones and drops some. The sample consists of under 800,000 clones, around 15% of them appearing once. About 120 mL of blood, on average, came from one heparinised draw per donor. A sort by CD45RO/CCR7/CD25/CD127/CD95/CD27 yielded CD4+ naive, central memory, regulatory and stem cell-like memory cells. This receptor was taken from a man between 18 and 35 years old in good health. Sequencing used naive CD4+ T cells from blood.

CDR3 nucleotides: TGTGCCAGCAACCACGGGGGGTTGGGCACCGGGGAGCTGTTTTTT. As protein: CASNHGGLGTGELFF. V gene TRBV25-1 combines with J gene TRBJ2-2, with 7 positions matching TRBD2. This CDR3 has 15 amino acids. Germline CDR1 and CDR2: MGHDK and SYGVNS. Trimming removed 7 bases from V and 4 bases from J; junction bases left unmatched: 9.